This TCR beta chain was sequenced for a study of blood T cell repertoires in COVID-19. In the study overall: The United States, Italy and Spain provided the acute and convalescent COVID-19 samples.

Those who participated ranged in age from roughly 18 to 89 years and resided in some 24 US areas. Cohort assignment relied on participant-reported clinical history. Sequenced by immunoSEQ multiplex PCR; TCRdb stores in-frame clones only, minus some. This sample has under 300,000 clones, with roughly nine tenths found just once. The receptor was derived from a human donor in a cohort exposed to, infected with or recovered from COVID-19 (not recorded which). The donor label of this sample is uncertain. Material for sequencing was PBMCs or T cells enriched from blood (not recorded which).

The CDR3 sequence: CASSLRSSYEQYF. Here the CDR3 DNA reads TGTGCCAGCAGCTTGCGGAGCTCCTACGAGCAGTACTTC. The chain carries TRBV5-6 and TRBJ2-7; D gene unclear. V was cut by 1 base and J by 0 bases, with 5 bases left in between. Germline V gene lookup returns CDR1 SGHDT and CDR2 YYEEEE. The CDR3 spans 13 residues. Full variable domain (rest looked up from reference TRBV5-6 and TRBJ2-7): DAGVTQSPTHLIKTRGQQVTLRCSPKSGHDTVSWYQQALGQGPQFIFQYYEEEERQRGNFPDRFSGHQFPNYSSELNVNALLLGDSALYLCASSLRSSYEQYFGPGTRLTVT.